This record concerns one TCR beta chain sequence. The entry originates in a study of T cell responses to AZD1222 COVID-19 vaccine. Measured with immunoSEQ multiplex PCR; TCRdb has only the in-frame clones, and not every one. This sample has 110,000 to 150,000 clones, with approximately 92% found just once. The specimen was peripheral blood, collected 28 days after the second AZD1222 dose. This sequence originates from an adult who received the AZD1222 COVID-19 vaccine.

This CDR3 is CAISGDSNQPQHF. The CDR3 DNA is TGTGCCATCAGTGGAGATAGCAATCAGCCCCAGCATTTT. The chain couples TRBV10-3 to TRBJ1-5; D is unclear. V lost 4 bases and J lost 0, with 4 bases in between. CDR1 and CDR2 from the germline V gene are ENHRY and SYGVKD. The CDR3 runs 13 residues.